The 28 T cell receptor beta chains in this list originate from one sample, sequenced in a study of graft-versus-host responses after intestinal transplantation. These TCRs are of unknown antigen specificity. Sequenced by immunoSEQ multiplex PCR; TCRdb stores in-frame clones only, minus some. The sample holds some 130,000 clones; just under 95% are singletons and the top ten take 0.095% to 0.15%. The source was unstimulated CD4+ T cells sorted from spleen or lymph node cells, collected before intestinal transplant. The source of these receptors is a human donor who received an intestinal transplant.

In nucleotides, the CDR3 is TGTGCCAGCAGTTTAGGGACTAGCGGGTTGGAGCAGTACTTC. This codes for CASSLGTSGLEQYF. The chain carries TRBV28 and TRBJ2-7, with TRBD2 matching over 12 bases. The CDR3 has 14 amino acids. Germline-derived CDR1 and CDR2 are MDHEN and SYDVKM. The J segment lost 7 bases and the V segment lost 2 bases, leaving 3 bases of the junction unmatched.

The CDR3 DNA follows: TGCGCCAGCAGCCTCGGAGTAGCGGGGGGTACCTACGAGCAGTACTTC. Encoded protein: CASSLGVAGGTYEQYF. The chain is built from TRBV5-1 and TRBJ2-7, with 10 bases that match TRBD2. Losses at the gene ends were 4 bases for V and 2 bases for J; bases not matched to a gene: 9. The germline V gene has CDR1 SGHRS and CDR2 YFSETQ. The CDR3 runs to 16 residues.

The V gene is TRBV7-8, the J gene TRBJ1-2, with D tentatively TRBD1 (6 bases). CDR1 is SGHVS, CDR2 FQNEAQ, per germline. The CDR3 consists of 16 residues. V lost 1 base and J lost 2, with 14 bases in between. CDR3 loop: CASSLVRGPINYGYTF. CDR3 coding DNA: TGTGCCAGCAGCTTAGTTCGGGGGCCCATAAACTATGGCTACACCTTC. The complete variable domain, with remaining parts taken from reference TRBV7-8 and TRBJ1-2, reads GAGVSQSPRYKVAKRGQDVALRCDPISGHVSLFWYQQALGQGPEFLTYFQNEAQLDKSGLPSDRFFAERPEGSVSTLKIQRTQQEDSAVYLCASSLVRGPINYGYTFGSGTRLTVV.

The J gene is TRBJ2-3, the V gene TRBV30; D is unresolved. Germline CDR1 is GTSNPN and CDR2 is SVGIG (reference sequence). CDR3 length: 12 residues. V lost 2 bases to trimming and J lost 8 bases, with 11 bases between them. The CDR3 DNA follows: TGTGCCTGGAGTAGGGATGGTGTTACGCAGTATTTT. It yields the protein CAWSRDGVTQYF.

The chain has TRBV12-2 and TRBJ2-2. TRBV12-2 is a recognized pseudogene. The CDR3 is 12 residues long. CDR3 sequence (DNA): TGTGCAAGTCGCTTAGATTTCCGGGAGCTGTTTTTT. This codes for CASRLDFRELFF.

V is TRBV7-8 and J is TRBJ1-5; unclear D gene. The CDR3 contains 14 residues. In germline, CDR1 is SGHVS, CDR2 FQNEAQ. The germline V and J ends were trimmed by 3 bases and 4 bases, with 10 bases remaining between them. Here the CDR3 DNA reads TGTGCCAGCAGCTTGAGCCACCTAAATCAGCCCCAGCATTTT. Translating it yields CASSLSHLNQPQHF. Full variable domain (rest looked up from reference TRBV7-8 and TRBJ1-5): GAGVSQSPRYKVAKRGQDVALRCDPISGHVSLFWYQQALGQGPEFLTYFQNEAQLDKSGLPSDRFFAERPEGSVSTLKIQRTQQEDSAVYLCASSLSHLNQPQHFGDGTRLSIL.

This clone is a singleton in its sample. The chain combines TRBV7-3 with TRBJ2-3, with 9 nucleotides matching TRBD1. The CDR3 covers 16 residues. CDR1 and CDR2 from the germline V gene are SGHTA and FQGTGA. Trimming cost V 5 bases and J 0 bases; bases outside gene matches: 6. The CDR3 loop reads CASSLQGAISTDTQYF. The CDR3 bases are TGTGCCAGCAGCCTACAGGGGGCTATCAGCACAGATACGCAGTATTTT.

The chain recombines TRBV5-1 with TRBJ1-2, with 12 bases aligning to TRBD1. The CDR3 length is 17 residues. Trimming at V came to 5 bases and at J to 8 bases, leaving 16 bases not matched to a gene. Germline-derived CDR1 and CDR2 are SGHRS and YFSETQ. CDR3 region: CASSPPGTGGAISGYTF. The CDR3 DNA reads as TGCGCCAGCAGTCCCCCCGGGACAGGGGGCGCGATTTCCGGCTACACCTTC.

The chain uses TRBV18 and TRBJ2-7, with D tentatively TRBD2 (6 bases). Germline V gene sequence: CDR1 KGHSH, CDR2 LQKENI. The CDR3 length is 14 residues. Trimming took off 6 bases at V and 2 bases at J, with 14 bases between the two ends. This CDR3 is CASSGSGEAYEQYF. DNA for the CDR3: TGTGCCAGCTCGGGCTCCGGGGAGGCCTACGAGCAGTACTTC.

The chain employs TRBV6-6 and TRBJ2-2, with TRBD1 identical over 9 bases. CDR1 and CDR2 (germline): MNHNY, SVGAGI (reference sequence). V lost 5 bases to trimming and J lost 10 bases; unmatched junction nucleotides: 14. This CDR3 has 16 residues. CDR3 sequence (DNA): TGTGCCAGCAGTCCTACCCGGACAGGGGCCCTCCAGGAGCTGTTTTTT. Its protein product is CASSPTRTGALQELFF.

The rearrangement links TRBV28 to TRBJ1-5; D ambiguous. The CDR3 contains 12 residues. The germline gives CDR1 MDHEN, CDR2 SYDVKM. Trimming shortened V by 4 bases and J by 0 bases, and 1 base separated the two germline ends. The CDR3 is CASSYSNQPQHF. In DNA, the CDR3 is TGTGCCAGCAGTTATAGCAATCAGCCCCAGCATTTT.

The gene calls are TRBV19 and TRBJ2-3, with TRBD1 identical over 7 bases. Germline V CDR1 and CDR2: LNHDA, SQIVND (reference sequence). The CDR3 has 15 amino acids. Losses at the gene ends were 5 bases for V and 4 bases for J; bases not matched to a gene: 9. This chain's CDR3 is CASSATGMFADTQYF. In nucleotides, the CDR3 is TGTGCCAGTAGTGCGACAGGGATGTTTGCAGATACGCAGTATTTT.

Only one count was recorded for this clone. The V call is TRBV7-3, the J call TRBJ2-3; 7 bases fit TRBD1. Germline V gives CDR1 SGHTA, CDR2 FQGTGA. V lost 5 bases and J lost 2; bases outside the gene matches: 10. The CDR3 is 16 residues long. The CDR3 nucleotides read TGTGCCAGCAGCCGACAGGGAACAGTCTCCACAGATACGCAGTATTTT. Its translation: CASSRQGTVSTDTQYF. Variable domain in full (rest from reference TRBV7-3 and TRBJ2-3): GAGVSQTPSNKVTEKGKYVELRCDPISGHTALYWYRQSLGQGPEFLIYFQGTGAADDSGLPNDRFFAVRPEGSVSTLKIQRTERGDSAVYLCASSRQGTVSTDTQYFGPGTRLTVL.

This sequence joins TRBV2 and TRBJ1-2; the D gene is possibly TRBD1 (6 bases). Germline CDR1 and CDR2: SNHLY and FYNNEI. The CDR3 sequence is 13 residues long. The germline V and J ends were trimmed by 0 bases and 8 bases, with 10 bases remaining between them. CDR3 amino acids: CASSEAGGGGYTF. DNA of the CDR3: TGTGCCAGCAGTGAAGCCGGGGGGGGCGGCTACACCTTC.

This clone appeared a single time. The chain carries TRBV9 and TRBJ2-1; 8 bases are a match to TRBD1. This CDR3 has 14 amino acids. Germline lookup yields CDR1 SGDLS and CDR2 YYNGEE. V shed 3 bases and J 9 bases; nucleotides not matched to a gene: 8. CDR3 residues: CASSAVPQGAEQFF. CDR3 DNA: TGTGCCAGCAGCGCCGTACCCCAGGGGGCTGAGCAGTTCTTC.

DNA for the CDR3: TGTGCCAGCAGCCGAGGGGTTAACACTGAAGCTTTCTTT. Its translation: CASSRGVNTEAFF. J is TRBJ1-1 and V is TRBV7-9, with a weak D call TRBD1 (5 bases). Between the trimmed V and J ends, which lost 5 bases and 2 bases, there was a span of 9 bases. This CDR3 contains 13 residues. From germline, CDR1 is SEHNR and CDR2 FQNEAQ (reference sequence).

The CDR3 region has the DNA TGCGCCAGCAGCTTGGGACAGGGAAGAAGGGCTAATACCTTC. Its protein product is CASSLGQGRRANTF. The chain links TRBV5-1 to TRBJ1-2, with 7 bases fitting TRBD1. J lost 14 bases, V lost 0 bases, and 13 bases had no gene match. The CDR3 loop spans 14 amino acids. The germline V gene has CDR1 SGHRS and CDR2 YFSETQ.

The chain is built from TRBV28 and TRBJ1-1; 7 bases line up with TRBD1. This CDR3 has 12 residues. Germline V gives CDR1 MDHEN, CDR2 SYDVKM. The ends lost 5 bases at V and 14 bases at J; junction bases unmatched: 11. In DNA, the CDR3 is TGTGCCAGCAGTGTCCTAGCGGGACAGCACTTCTTT. It yields the protein CASSVLAGQHFF.

CDR3 in amino acids: CASSQTATEAFF. CDR3 DNA: TGTGCCAGCAGTCAGACAGCCACTGAAGCTTTCTTT. V usage is TRBV2 and J usage is TRBJ1-1; D is possibly TRBD1 (5 bases). The CDR3 runs 12 residues. The germline V gene has CDR1 SNHLY and CDR2 FYNNEI. The V end lost 5 bases, the J end lost 4 bases, and 8 bases lay between the germline ends.

The genes are TRBV7-3 and TRBJ2-7; D is uncertain. Trimming removed 3 bases from V and 0 bases from J, with 18 bases in between. CDR3 size: 17 residues. CDR1 and CDR2 (germline): SGHTA, FQGTGA. The CDR3 nucleotides read TGTGCCAGCAGCTTCCTTGGAAAGGCCTACTACTCCTACGAGCAGTACTTC. This sequence encodes CASSFLGKAYYSYEQYF.

The rearrangement links TRBV19 to TRBJ2-5; 7 nucleotides line up with TRBD1. The J segment lost 4 bases and the V segment lost 8 bases, leaving 7 bases of the junction unmatched. From germline, CDR1 is LNHDA and CDR2 SQIVND (reference sequence). The CDR3 is 13 residues long. The CDR3 loop reads CASATGVRETQYF. The CDR3, as DNA: TGTGCCAGTGCTACAGGGGTGCGAGAGACCCAGTACTTC.

The CDR3 DNA sequence: TGTGCCACCAGCAGAGGGACAGGGAGCACAGATACGCAGTATTTT. It is translated as CATSRGTGSTDTQYF. This chain joins TRBV15 and TRBJ2-3, with 8 bases matching TRBD1. This CDR3 is 15 amino acids long. The J segment lost 0 bases and the V segment lost 1 base, leaving 0 bases of the junction unmatched. Per the germline V gene, CDR1 is LNHNV and CDR2 is YYDKDF (reference sequence).

The chain is built from TRBV7-9 and TRBJ1-1, with D possibly TRBD1 on 6 matching bases. The V gene lost 4 bases and the J gene lost 11 bases, with 23 bases spanning the gap. Germline CDR1 reads SEHNR; CDR2 reads FQNEAQ (reference sequence). The length of the CDR3 is 15 residues. The CDR3 DNA reads TGTGCCAGCAGCTCTACAGGGTTAGCCCCCTGGAGGGCTTTCTTT. Protein sequence: CASSSTGLAPWRAFF.

The chain has TRBV28 and TRBJ2-5; 7 bases fit TRBD1. Per the germline V gene, CDR1 is MDHEN and CDR2 is SYDVKM. This CDR3 comprises 13 residues. The V segment lost 5 bases and the J segment 7 bases; nucleotides outside the gene matches: 7. The CDR3 region has the DNA TGTGCCAGCAGTAGACAGGGCCCCGTGACCCAGTACTTC. It yields the protein CASSRQGPVTQYF.

This clone was seen just once. Other DNA sequences in the sample encode the same CDR3. The genes are TRBV6-1 and TRBJ1-1; D unresolved. CDR3 length equals 13 residues. Per germline, CDR1 MNHNS and CDR2 SASEGT. V was shortened by 7 bases and J by 2 bases, with 11 bases between the two germline ends. CDR3 region: CASKYLGNTEAFF. The DNA of the CDR3 is TGTGCCAGCAAATATCTGGGTAACACTGAAGCTTTCTTT.

The chain has TRBV5-6 and TRBJ2-4, with D perhaps assigned TRBD1 or TRBD2 (5 bases each). From germline, CDR1 is SGHDT and CDR2 YYEEEE. Trimming left V 0 bases short and J 0 bases short, with 16 bases between. There are 18 residues in the CDR3. The CDR3 DNA is TGTGCCAGCAGCTTGGAGACCGGGGCCTTAGTAGCCAAAAACATTCAGTACTTC. It codes for CASSLETGALVAKNIQYF.

This chain joins TRBV9 and TRBJ2-3, with a possible D match to TRBD2 (5 bases). Trimming left V 6 bases short and J 0 bases short, with 14 bases between. Germline loops: CDR1 SGDLS, CDR2 YYNGEE. The CDR3 totals 15 residues. The CDR3 is CASNRGISSTDTQYF. The CDR3 DNA reads TGTGCCAGCAATCGGGGTATTTCTAGCACAGATACGCAGTATTTT.

The chain employs TRBV7-9 and TRBJ2-7, with D uncertain. Trimming took 5 bases from V and 3 from J, leaving 5 bases between them. The germline CDR1 and CDR2 sequences are SEHNR and FQNEAQ (reference sequence). CDR3 length equals 11 residues. The chain's CDR3 is CASSPGYEQYF. In nucleotides, the CDR3 is TGTGCCAGCAGCCCCGGCTACGAGCAGTACTTC.